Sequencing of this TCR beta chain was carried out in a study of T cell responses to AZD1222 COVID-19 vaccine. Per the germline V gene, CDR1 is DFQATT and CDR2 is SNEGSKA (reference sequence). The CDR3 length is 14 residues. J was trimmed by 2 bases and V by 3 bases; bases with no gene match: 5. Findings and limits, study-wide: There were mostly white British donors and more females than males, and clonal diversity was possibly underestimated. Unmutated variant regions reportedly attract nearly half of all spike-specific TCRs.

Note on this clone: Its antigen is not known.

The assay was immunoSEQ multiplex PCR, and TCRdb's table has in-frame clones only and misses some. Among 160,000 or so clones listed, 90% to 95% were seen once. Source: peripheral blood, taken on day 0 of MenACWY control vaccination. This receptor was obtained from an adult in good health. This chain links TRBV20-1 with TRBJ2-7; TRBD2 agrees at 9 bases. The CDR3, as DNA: TGCAGTGCTAGTTCCGCGGGAGGGGCCTACGAGCAGTACTTC. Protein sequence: CSASSAGGAYEQYF.